The clone carrying this T cell receptor beta chain was recorded once. Its antigen remains unknown. This entry belongs to a study of T cells in narcolepsy. The overall study: Enrolled donors included narcolepsy type 1 or type 2 patients and healthy controls. Study-wide results and caveats: No autoreactive T cell clone sequences appeared in some memory CD4+ repertoires.

Trimming took 2 bases from V and 4 from J, leaving 12 bases between them. Germline loops: CDR1 GTSNPN, CDR2 SVGIG (reference sequence). The CDR3 is made up of 14 amino acids. The data were produced by immunoSEQ multiplex PCR, yet TCRdb's version contains in-frame clones alone and is incomplete. The sample carries about 33,000 clones, 75% to 90% recorded once. The TCR sequence derives from a human donor with narcolepsy. Input material: CD45RA- memory CD4+ T cells from PBMCs. The genes are TRBV30 and TRBJ1-3, with D perhaps matching TRBD1 (6 bases). CDR3 sequence reads: CAWSFWTEGNTIYF. The CDR3 nucleotides read TGTGCCTGGAGTTTTTGGACAGAAGGAAACACCATATATTTT.